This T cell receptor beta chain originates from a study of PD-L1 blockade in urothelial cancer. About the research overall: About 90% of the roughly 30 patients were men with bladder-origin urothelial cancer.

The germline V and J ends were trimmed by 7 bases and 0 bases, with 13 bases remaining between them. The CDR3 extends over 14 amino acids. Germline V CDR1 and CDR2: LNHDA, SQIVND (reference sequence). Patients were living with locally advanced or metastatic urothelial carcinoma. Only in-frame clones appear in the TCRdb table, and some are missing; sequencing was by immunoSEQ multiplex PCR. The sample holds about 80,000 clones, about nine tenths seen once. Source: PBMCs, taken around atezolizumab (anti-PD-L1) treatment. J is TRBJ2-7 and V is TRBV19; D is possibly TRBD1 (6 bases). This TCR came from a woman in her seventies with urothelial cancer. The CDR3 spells CASKQYRDSYEQYF. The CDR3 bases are TGTGCCAGTAAACAGTACAGGGACTCCTACGAGCAGTACTTC.